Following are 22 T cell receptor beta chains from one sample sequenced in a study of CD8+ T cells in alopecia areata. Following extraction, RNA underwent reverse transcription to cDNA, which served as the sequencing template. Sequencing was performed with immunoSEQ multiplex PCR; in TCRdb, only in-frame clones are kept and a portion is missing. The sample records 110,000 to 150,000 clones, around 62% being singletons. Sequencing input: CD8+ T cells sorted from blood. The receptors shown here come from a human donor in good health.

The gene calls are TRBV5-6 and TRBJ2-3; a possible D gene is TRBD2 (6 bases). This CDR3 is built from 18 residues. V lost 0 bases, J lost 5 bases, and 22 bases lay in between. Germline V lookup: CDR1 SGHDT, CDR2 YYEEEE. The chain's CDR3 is CASSLGLGLADYEDTQYF. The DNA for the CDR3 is TGTGCCAGCAGCTTGGGGCTAGGATTAGCGGACTACGAAGATACGCAGTATTTT.

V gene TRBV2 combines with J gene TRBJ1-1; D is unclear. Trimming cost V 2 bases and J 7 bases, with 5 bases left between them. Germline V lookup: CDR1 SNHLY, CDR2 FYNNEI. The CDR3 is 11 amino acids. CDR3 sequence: CASSESLEAFF. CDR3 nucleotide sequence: TGTGCCAGCAGTGAATCACTTGAAGCTTTCTTT.

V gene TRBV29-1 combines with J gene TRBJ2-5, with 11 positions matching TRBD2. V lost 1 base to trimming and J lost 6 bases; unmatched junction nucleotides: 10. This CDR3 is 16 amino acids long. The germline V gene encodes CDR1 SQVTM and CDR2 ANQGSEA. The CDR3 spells CSVEARLAGGSKTQYF. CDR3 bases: TGCAGCGTTGAAGCCCGCCTAGCGGGAGGCTCTAAGACCCAGTACTTC.

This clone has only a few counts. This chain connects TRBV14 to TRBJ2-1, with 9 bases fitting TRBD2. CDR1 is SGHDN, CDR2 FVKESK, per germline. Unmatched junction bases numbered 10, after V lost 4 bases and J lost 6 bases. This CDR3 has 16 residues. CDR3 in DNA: TGTGCCAGCAGCCTGACTTTGGGACTAGCAGGCAATGAGCAGTTCTTC. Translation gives CASSLTLGLAGNEQFF.

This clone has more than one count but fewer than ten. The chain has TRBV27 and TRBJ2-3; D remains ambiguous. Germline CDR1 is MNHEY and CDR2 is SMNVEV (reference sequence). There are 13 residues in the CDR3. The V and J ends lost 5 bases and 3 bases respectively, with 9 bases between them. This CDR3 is CASSPLGTDTQYF. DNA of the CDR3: TGTGCCAGCAGTCCCCTAGGAACAGATACGCAGTATTTT.

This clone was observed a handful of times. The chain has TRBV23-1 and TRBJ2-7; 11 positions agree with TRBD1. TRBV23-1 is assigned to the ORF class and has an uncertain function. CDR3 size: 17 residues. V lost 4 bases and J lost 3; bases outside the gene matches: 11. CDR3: CASSPPGQGDKCYEQYF. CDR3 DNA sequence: TGCGCCAGCAGTCCACCGGGACAGGGGGATAAATGCTACGAGCAGTACTTC.

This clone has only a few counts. This chain's CDR3 is CASTTGGYGYTF. The CDR3 DNA sequence: TGTGCCAGCACGACAGGGGGCTATGGCTACACCTTC. The rearrangement links TRBV13 to TRBJ1-2, with 9 bases identical to TRBD1. Germline assignment: CDR1 PRHDT and CDR2 FYEKMQ (reference sequence). The CDR3 covers 12 residues. V trimming: 7 bases; J trimming: 4 bases; junction bases outside the gene matches: 1.

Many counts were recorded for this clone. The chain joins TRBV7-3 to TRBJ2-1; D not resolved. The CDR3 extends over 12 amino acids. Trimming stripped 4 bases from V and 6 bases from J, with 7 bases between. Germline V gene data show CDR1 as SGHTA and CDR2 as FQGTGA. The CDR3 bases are TGTGCCAGCAGCTCATGGGCCAATGAGCAGTTCTTC. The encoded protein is CASSSWANEQFF.

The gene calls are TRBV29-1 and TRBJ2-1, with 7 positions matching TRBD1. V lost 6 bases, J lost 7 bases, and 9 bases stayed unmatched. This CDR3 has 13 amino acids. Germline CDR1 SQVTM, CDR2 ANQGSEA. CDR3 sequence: CSVKYKGANEQFF. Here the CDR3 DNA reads TGCAGCGTGAAATACAAGGGGGCGAATGAGCAGTTCTTC.

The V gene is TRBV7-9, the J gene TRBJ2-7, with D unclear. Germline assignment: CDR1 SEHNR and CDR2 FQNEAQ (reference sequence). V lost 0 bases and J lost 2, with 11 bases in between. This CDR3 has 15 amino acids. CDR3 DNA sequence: TGTGCCAGCAGCTTAGCGGCAAAGCCTCCCTACGAGCAGTACTTC. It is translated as CASSLAAKPPYEQYF.

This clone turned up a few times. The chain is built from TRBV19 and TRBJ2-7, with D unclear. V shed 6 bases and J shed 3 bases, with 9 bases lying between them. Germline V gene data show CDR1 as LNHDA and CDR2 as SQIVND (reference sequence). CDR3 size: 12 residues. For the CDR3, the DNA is TGTGCCAGTAGCATAACCGACTACGAGCAGTACTTC. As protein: CASSITDYEQYF.

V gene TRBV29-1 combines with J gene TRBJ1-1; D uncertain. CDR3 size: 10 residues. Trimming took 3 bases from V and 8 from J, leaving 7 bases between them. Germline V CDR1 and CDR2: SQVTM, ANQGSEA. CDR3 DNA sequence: TGCAGCGTTGAGGTAGGGGAAGCTTTCTTT. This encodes CSVEVGEAFF.

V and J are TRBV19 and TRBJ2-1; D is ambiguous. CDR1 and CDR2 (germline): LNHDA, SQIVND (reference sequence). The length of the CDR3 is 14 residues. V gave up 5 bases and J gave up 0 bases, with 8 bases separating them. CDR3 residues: CASSPASSYNEQFF. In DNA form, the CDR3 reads TGTGCCAGTAGTCCGGCGAGCTCCTACAATGAGCAGTTCTTC. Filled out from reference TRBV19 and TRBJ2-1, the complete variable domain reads DGGITQSPKYLFRKEGQNVTLSCEQNLNHDAMYWYRQDPGQGLRLIYYSQIVNDFQKGDIAEGYSVSREKKESFPLTVTSAQKNPTAFYLCASSPASSYNEQFFGPGTRLTVL.

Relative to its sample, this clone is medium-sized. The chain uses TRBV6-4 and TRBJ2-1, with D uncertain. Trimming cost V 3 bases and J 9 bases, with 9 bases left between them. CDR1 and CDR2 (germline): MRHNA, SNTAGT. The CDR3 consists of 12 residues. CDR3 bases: TGTGCCAGCAGTGATGGGGAAACTGAGCAGTTCTTC. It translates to CASSDGETEQFF.

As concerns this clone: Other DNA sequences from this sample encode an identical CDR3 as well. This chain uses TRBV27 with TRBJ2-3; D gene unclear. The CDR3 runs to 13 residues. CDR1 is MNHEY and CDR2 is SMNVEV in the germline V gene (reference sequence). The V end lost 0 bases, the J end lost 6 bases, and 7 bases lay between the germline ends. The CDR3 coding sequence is TGTGCCAGCAGTTTATCGAGTACCGATACGCAGTATTTT. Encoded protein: CASSLSSTDTQYF.

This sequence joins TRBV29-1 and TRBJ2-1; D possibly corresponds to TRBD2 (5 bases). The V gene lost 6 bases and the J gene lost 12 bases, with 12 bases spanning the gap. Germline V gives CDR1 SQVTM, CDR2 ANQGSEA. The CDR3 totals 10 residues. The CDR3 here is CSVDYGWQFF. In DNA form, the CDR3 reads TGCAGCGTAGACTACGGTTGGCAGTTCTTC.

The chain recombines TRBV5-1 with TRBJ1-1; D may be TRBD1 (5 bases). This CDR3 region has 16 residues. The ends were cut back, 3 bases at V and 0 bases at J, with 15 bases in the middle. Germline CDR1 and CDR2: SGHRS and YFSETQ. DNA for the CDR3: TGCGCCAGCAGCTGGGGTCCGGACATTATGAACACTGAAGCTTTCTTT. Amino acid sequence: CASSWGPDIMNTEAFF.

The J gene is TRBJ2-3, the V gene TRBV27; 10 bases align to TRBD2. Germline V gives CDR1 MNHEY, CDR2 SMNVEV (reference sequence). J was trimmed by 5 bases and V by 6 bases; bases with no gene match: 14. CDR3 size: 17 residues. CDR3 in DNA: TGTGCCAGCAGACCAAAGCCCCCGGGACTAGCGTTAGATACGCAGTATTTT. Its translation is CASRPKPPGLALDTQYF.

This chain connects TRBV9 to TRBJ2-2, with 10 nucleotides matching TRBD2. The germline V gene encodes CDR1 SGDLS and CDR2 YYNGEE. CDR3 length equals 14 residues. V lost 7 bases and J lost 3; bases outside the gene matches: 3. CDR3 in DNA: TGTGCCAGCGAAGCGGGAGGGTACACCGGGGAGCTGTTTTTT. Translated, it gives CASEAGGYTGELFF.

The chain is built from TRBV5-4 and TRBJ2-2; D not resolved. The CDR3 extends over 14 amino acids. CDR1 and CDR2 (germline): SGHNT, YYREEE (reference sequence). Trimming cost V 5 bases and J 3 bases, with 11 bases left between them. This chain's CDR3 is CASRDPSDTGELFF. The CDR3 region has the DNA TGTGCCAGCAGAGACCCATCCGACACCGGGGAGCTGTTTTTT.

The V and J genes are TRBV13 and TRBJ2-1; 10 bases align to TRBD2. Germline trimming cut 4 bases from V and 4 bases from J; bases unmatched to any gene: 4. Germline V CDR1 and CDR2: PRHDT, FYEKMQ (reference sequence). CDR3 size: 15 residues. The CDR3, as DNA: TGTGCCAGCAGCTCCCAGACTAGCGGGTACAATGAGCAGTTCTTC. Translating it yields CASSSQTSGYNEQFF.

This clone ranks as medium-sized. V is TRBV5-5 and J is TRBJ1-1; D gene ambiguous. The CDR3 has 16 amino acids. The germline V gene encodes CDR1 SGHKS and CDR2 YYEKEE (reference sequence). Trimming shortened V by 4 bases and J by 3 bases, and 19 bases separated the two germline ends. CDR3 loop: CASSLRTLLWDTEAFF. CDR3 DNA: TGTGCCAGCAGCCTGCGGACCCTCCTCTGGGACACTGAAGCTTTCTTT.